The 11 T cell receptor beta chains listed next were all sequenced from one sample in a study of technical replicates of blood from four donors. Repertoires were generated with immunoSEQ multiplex PCR, while TCRdb's copy carries only in-frame clones and drops some. The data hold some 80,000 clones, with approximately 94% observed a single time. Specimen: T cells isolated from PBMCs. Every receptor here comes from a human donor in good health.

The chain has TRBV19 and TRBJ1-3; tentative D call: TRBD1 (6 bases). Germline V gives CDR1 LNHDA, CDR2 SQIVND (reference sequence). The CDR3 is made up of 14 amino acids. Trimming removed 8 bases at V and 0 bases at J, with 11 bases between. CDR3 amino acids: CASSRGGSGNTIYF. The CDR3 DNA sequence: TGTGCCAGTTCCAGGGGCGGCTCTGGAAACACCATATATTTT. Full variable domain (missing parts from reference TRBV19 and TRBJ1-3): DGGITQSPKYLFRKEGQNVTLSCEQNLNHDAMYWYRQDPGQGLRLIYYSQIVNDFQKGDIAEGYSVSREKKESFPLTVTSAQKNPTAFYLCASSRGGSGNTIYFGEGSWLTVV.

The V gene is TRBV5-1, the J gene TRBJ2-5; tentative D call: TRBD1 (5 bases). Germline values: CDR1 SGHRS, CDR2 YFSETQ. V was clipped by 0 bases and J by 5 bases, with 11 bases between them. The CDR3 is 14 amino acids. DNA of the CDR3: TGCGCCAGCAGCTTGGTAGGGGCTGGGGAGACCCAGTACTTC. Translating it yields CASSLVGAGETQYF.

As for this clone: The sample has other DNA sequences that encode this CDR3 too. The rearrangement links TRBV5-1 to TRBJ2-7; no definite D call. The CDR3 is 11 amino acids. The V gene's germline CDR1 is SGHRS and CDR2 YFSETQ. The ends were cut back, 4 bases at V and 3 bases at J, with 5 bases in the middle. CDR3 in amino acids: CASSLGYEQYF. Written as DNA, the CDR3 is TGCGCCAGCAGCCTCGGCTACGAGCAGTACTTC.

CDR3 nucleotide sequence: TGTGCCAGCAGCTTAGACCTTCGGACAGGGGTAGAGACCCAGTACTTC. Translation: CASSLDLRTGVETQYF. This sequence joins TRBV7-9 and TRBJ2-5, with TRBD1 matching 9 bases. This CDR3 spans 16 amino acids. The germline gives CDR1 SEHNR, CDR2 FQNEAQ (reference sequence). The V and J ends lost 1 base and 4 bases, in that order; junction bases with no gene match: 7.

Worth noting for this clone: This CDR3 is also generated by other DNA sequences in the sample. The chain has TRBV4-3 and TRBJ1-2; a possible D gene is TRBD1 (5 bases). Germline values: CDR1 LGHNA, CDR2 YSLEER. The CDR3 is made up of 13 amino acids. V lost 0 bases and J 5 bases, leaving 7 bases between the germline ends. CDR3 bases: TGCGCCAGCAGCCAAGATAGGGGTTATGGCTACACCTTC. Protein: CASSQDRGYGYTF.

This clone occurred a few times. The chain carries TRBV9 and TRBJ1-4; tentatively, D is TRBD1 (6 bases). Deletions cut 4 bases from V and 8 bases from J, with 21 bases between. CDR1 is SGDLS, CDR2 YYNGEE, per germline. The CDR3 has 16 residues. The CDR3 DNA sequence: TGTGCCAGCAGCCCCCACAGACAGGCCCCTACCGAAAAACTGTTTTTT. It yields the protein CASSPHRQAPTEKLFF.

This chain uses TRBV5-4 with TRBJ2-1, with a tentative D call TRBD2 (6 bases). This CDR3 has 16 amino acids. V lost 5 bases to trimming and J lost 0 bases, with 15 bases between them. Germline V gene lookup returns CDR1 SGHNT and CDR2 YYREEE (reference sequence). The chain's CDR3 is CASSSRDSSSYNEQFF. Written as DNA, the CDR3 is TGTGCCAGCAGTTCCCGGGACTCGAGCTCCTACAATGAGCAGTTCTTC.

This rearrangement joins TRBV28 to TRBJ2-1; D may be TRBD2 (7 bases). Per the germline V gene, CDR1 is MDHEN and CDR2 is SYDVKM. V dropped 6 bases and J dropped 8 bases, with 23 bases sitting between them. This CDR3 region has 16 residues. The chain's CDR3 is CASSYQRGGTFDEQFF. CDR3 sequence (DNA): TGTGCCAGCAGCTACCAGCGGGGAGGGACATTCGATGAGCAGTTCTTC.

The count of this clone is one. The chain uses TRBV28 and TRBJ1-1; D is unresolved. The ends were cut back, 1 base at V and 7 bases at J, with 19 bases in the middle. CDR1 MDHEN and CDR2 SYDVKM come from the germline V gene. The CDR3 loop spans 16 amino acids. The CDR3 DNA reads TGTGCCAGCAGTTTATCAGGTGAACTAGGAATGGGTGAAGCTTTCTTT. Translated, it gives CASSLSGELGMGEAFF.

This chain links TRBV7-2 with TRBJ1-2; 7 bases align to TRBD1. Germline CDR1 and CDR2: SGHTA and FQGNSA. The J segment lost 0 bases and the V segment lost 4 bases, leaving 5 bases of the junction unmatched. The CDR3 totals 15 residues. CDR3 in DNA: TGTGCCAGCAGCTACACTGGGACAGCTAACTATGGCTACACCTTC. Translation gives CASSYTGTANYGYTF.

The chain couples TRBV7-9 to TRBJ2-7; weak D call: TRBD2 (5 bases). CDR3 length: 14 residues. Germline CDR1 reads SEHNR; CDR2 reads FQNEAQ (reference sequence). Trimming shortened V by 4 bases and J by 3 bases, and 13 bases separated the two germline ends. The CDR3 here is CASSYLAGGYEQYF. Written as DNA, the CDR3 is TGTGCCAGCAGCTACTTAGCTGGAGGCTACGAGCAGTACTTC.